One and the same sample provided the 7 T cell receptor beta chains below, sequenced in a study of T cells after yellow fever vaccination. TCRdb reprocessed the 5' RACE reads via MiXCR and lists one record per CDR3 protein. Of roughly 500,000 distinct CDR3 sequences in the sample, 19% were seen once. Sequencing was performed on PBMCs, taken 15 days after the yellow fever booster vaccination. These receptors all come from a young man who received the YFV17D yellow fever vaccine.

This clonotype occurred a few times. The V and J genes are TRBV7-2 and TRBJ1-3, with D possibly matching TRBD1 (5 bases). Germline-derived CDR1 and CDR2 are SGHTA and FQGNSA. V was shortened by 4 bases and J by 5 bases, with 15 bases between the two germline ends. This CDR3 has 15 amino acids. DNA of the CDR3: TGTGCCAGCAGCTACACCCCAGGGCAAAGAAACACCATATATTTT. Residues: CASSYTPGQRNTIYF.

The J gene is TRBJ1-6, the V gene TRBV7-2; D possibly corresponds to TRBD1 (5 bases). The CDR3 loop spans 14 amino acids. Germline lookup yields CDR1 SGHTA and CDR2 FQGNSA. With 3 bases removed from V and 8 bases from J, the gap between germline ends came to 11 bases. Written as DNA, the CDR3 is TGTGCCAGCAGCTTCCGATGGGGCGATTCACCCCTCCACTTT. It is translated as CASSFRWGDSPLHF.

The V call is TRBV12-3 or TRBV12-4, the J call TRBJ1-2, with 7 nucleotides matching TRBD1. This CDR3 has 14 amino acids. The V and J ends lost 6 bases and 3 bases, in that order; junction bases with no gene match: 7. This CDR3 reads CASSRTGAHYGYTF. CDR3 bases: TGTGCCAGCAGCCGGACAGGAGCCCACTATGGCTACACCTTC.

The genes are TRBV27 and TRBJ2-7; D not resolved. Trimming shortened V by 5 bases and J by 0 bases, and 17 bases separated the two germline ends. Germline V gene sequence: CDR1 MNHEY, CDR2 SMNVEV (reference sequence). The CDR3 sequence is 16 residues long. DNA of the CDR3: TGTGCCAGCAGTCCCCGGCCCGGAGCCAGCTCCTACGAGCAGTACTTC. It translates to CASSPRPGASSYEQYF.

The genes are TRBV5-8 and TRBJ2-3; 8 positions match TRBD2. V dropped 5 bases and J dropped 4; count of bases not matched to a gene: 15. The germline gives CDR1 SGHTS, CDR2 YDEGEE. This CDR3 spans 17 amino acids. The CDR3 region has the DNA TGTGCCAGCAGTGATATAAGGCCAGCGGGAGTGGCAGATACGCAGTATTTT. This codes for CASSDIRPAGVADTQYF. The full variable domain, completed using reference TRBV5-8 and TRBJ2-3, is EAGVTQSPTHLIKTRGQQATLRCSPISGHTSVYWYQQALGLGLQFLLWYDEGEERNRGNFPPRFSGRQFPNYSSELNVNALELEDSALYLCASSDIRPAGVADTQYFGPGTRLTVL.

This clonotype was observed a few times. The V and J genes are TRBV11-1 and TRBJ2-1, with D possibly TRBD2 on 5 matching bases. Germline V gene sequence: CDR1 SGHAT, CDR2 FQDESV (reference sequence). Trimming cost V 5 bases and J 8 bases, with 28 bases left between them. This CDR3 has 18 amino acids. CDR3 sequence: CASSLGKGGPRREDEQFF. DNA for the CDR3: TGTGCCAGCAGCCTCGGGAAGGGCGGCCCCCGGAGAGAGGATGAGCAGTTCTTC. The entire variable domain, with the rest obtained from reference TRBV11-1 and TRBJ2-1, is as follows: EAEVAQSPRYKITEKSQAVAFWCDPISGHATLYWYRQILGQGPELLVQFQDESVVDDSQLPKDRFSAERLKGVDSTLKIQPAELGDSAMYLCASSLGKGGPRREDEQFFGPGTRLTVL.

This clonotype was found once. V gene TRBV10-1 combines with J gene TRBJ2-5, with 9 nucleotides matching TRBD2. The CDR3 runs to 17 residues. CDR1 WNHNN and CDR2 SYGVQD come from the germline V gene (reference sequence). The V segment lost 5 bases and the J segment 5 bases; nucleotides outside the gene matches: 15. CDR3 in amino acids: CASSPAWVAGVVETQYF. The CDR3 DNA sequence: TGCGCCAGCAGTCCCGCTTGGGTAGCGGGAGTGGTCGAGACCCAGTACTTC.